Below, 32 T cell receptor beta chains from the same sample are listed, as sequenced in a study of T cells in Graves' hyperthyroidism and ophthalmopathy. Amplification yielded TCR beta CDR3 regions, with RNA transcripts as the source. HTBI primers drove first-round RT-PCR of the TCR CDR3. MiXCR, applied by TCRdb to the multiplex PCR reads, yields one record per CDR3 protein. The data show hundreds of thousands of distinct CDR3 sequences, under 20% seen once. Sequences were obtained from blood. Receptor source: a woman in her twenties or thirties with Graves' hyperthyroidism.

V usage is TRBV10-3 and J usage is TRBJ1-1; maybe TRBD1 (5 bases). V lost 2 bases and J 2 bases, leaving 9 bases between the germline ends. The CDR3 runs 14 residues. Germline V gene data show CDR1 as ENHRY and CDR2 as SYGVKD. The CDR3 coding sequence is TGTGCCATCAGTGAGCGGGGCACCAACACTGAAGCTTTCTTT. This sequence encodes CAISERGTNTEAFF.

The sample holds many counts of this clonotype. The rearrangement uses TRBV12-3 or TRBV12-4 and TRBJ2-5, with D uncertain. With 6 bases removed from V and 3 bases from J, the gap between germline ends came to 5 bases. This CDR3 is built from 11 residues. The CDR3 reads CASRREETQYF. DNA for the CDR3: TGTGCCAGCAGACGGGAAGAGACCCAGTACTTC.

This clonotype was observed at least ten times. The rearrangement links TRBV10-3 to TRBJ1-5; D not resolved. Looked up from germline, CDR1 is ENHRY and CDR2 is SYGVKD. Trimming cost V 8 bases and J 7 bases, with 18 bases left between them. The CDR3 has 14 amino acids. CDR3 sequence: CAISEGGSGQPQHF. CDR3 DNA: TGTGCCATCTCCGAGGGTGGTAGCGGGCAGCCCCAGCATTTT.

This clonotype was observed once. CDR3 protein: CASSLVLSYNEQFF. The CDR3 DNA sequence: TGTGCCAGCAGTTTGGTGCTCTCCTACAATGAGCAGTTCTTC. The V call is TRBV28, the J call TRBJ2-1; no firm D call. The CDR3 runs to 14 residues. The germline V gene has CDR1 MDHEN and CDR2 SYDVKM. The V and J ends lost 3 bases and 0 bases respectively, with 6 bases between them.

This clonotype was picked up a small number of times. CDR3 DNA: TGTGCCTGGAGTAGGGCGGGAGGAATAACTTACCAAGAGACCCAGTACTTC. Its translation: CAWSRAGGITYQETQYF. The chain has TRBV30 and TRBJ2-5; 8 bases are shared with TRBD2. Germline V CDR1 and CDR2: GTSNPN, SVGIG (reference sequence). The CDR3 is 17 amino acids. Unmatched junction bases numbered 11, after V lost 2 bases and J lost 0 bases.

This clonotype was detected ten times or more. The gene calls are TRBV6-1 and TRBJ2-3; D tentatively reads TRBD1 or TRBD2 (6 bases each). V lost 5 bases and J lost 6, with 18 bases in between. There are 15 residues in the CDR3. CDR1 is MNHNS, CDR2 SASEGT, per germline. CDR3 coding DNA: TGTGCCAGCAGTTATAGGACGGGGGCTAGCGATACGCAGTATTTT. Residues: CASSYRTGASDTQYF.

With regard to this clonotype: Germline is not matched at one junction end, which may reflect a read error. The chain uses TRBV6-2 or TRBV6-3 and TRBJ2-3; D might be TRBD1 (5 bases). CDR1 and CDR2 from the germline V gene are MNHEY and SVGEGT. The CDR3 contains 17 residues. DNA of the CDR3: TGTGCCACCAGTTACTTTCCCGGCAGGGCGGTCCCAGATACGCAGTATTTT. It is translated as CATSYFPGRAVPDTQYF.

The rearrangement uses TRBV7-6 and TRBJ2-7, with TRBD2 matching over 10 bases. V gave up 5 bases and J gave up 7 bases; unmatched junction bases: 11. Germline V gives CDR1 SGHVS, CDR2 FNYEAQ. The length of the CDR3 is 15 residues. The CDR3 nucleotides read TGTGCCAGCAGCCTCCTTCTAGCGGGAGACCGGGAGCAGTACTTC. Translated, it gives CASSLLLAGDREQYF.

This clonotype was seen only a few times. The genes are TRBV14 and TRBJ1-6; tentative D call: TRBD1 (5 bases). Trimming removed 6 bases at V and 5 bases at J, with 14 bases between. This CDR3 comprises 15 residues. Germline loops: CDR1 SGHDN, CDR2 FVKESK. CDR3 sequence reads: CASSQRGSNNSPLHF. DNA of the CDR3: TGTGCCAGCAGTCAGAGGGGCAGTAATAATTCACCCCTCCACTTT.

This clonotype was observed a few times. The rearrangement uses TRBV30 and TRBJ2-1; no firm D call. Germline CDR1 is GTSNPN and CDR2 is SVGIG (reference sequence). Trimming removed 0 bases from V and 4 bases from J, with 10 bases in between. This CDR3 contains 14 residues. Here the CDR3 reads CAWSVRLQYNEQFF. The CDR3, as DNA: TGTGCCTGGAGTGTACGGCTTCAGTACAATGAGCAGTTCTTC.

Only a few counts were recorded for this clonotype. The chain employs TRBV13 and TRBJ2-2; perhaps TRBD1 as D (6 bases). Trimming removed 6 bases from V and 0 bases from J, with 14 bases in between. The CDR3 has 16 amino acids. Germline loops: CDR1 PRHDT, CDR2 FYEKMQ (reference sequence). Here the CDR3 reads CASSQTTGTNTGELFF. The CDR3 DNA reads as TGTGCCAGCAGTCAGACCACAGGGACGAACACCGGGGAGCTGTTTTTT.

The chain is built from TRBV6-1 and TRBJ2-5; D may be TRBD1 (7 bases). Looked up from germline, CDR1 is MNHNS and CDR2 is SASEGT. The CDR3 is 15 residues long. V dropped 2 bases and J dropped 5 bases, with 15 bases sitting between them. Here the CDR3 reads CASSESSGGRETQYF. The CDR3 region has the DNA TGTGCCAGCAGTGAATCTTCAGGGGGGCGGGAGACCCAGTACTTC.

This clonotype appeared a few times. The J gene is TRBJ2-1, the V gene TRBV5-1, with 9 bases lining up with TRBD2. The CDR3 totals 18 residues. CDR1 is SGHRS and CDR2 is YFSETQ in the germline V gene. V gave up 7 bases and J gave up 0 bases; unmatched junction bases: 14. The CDR3 coding sequence is TGCGCCAGCGGCCCAGGACTAGCGTGGGGTAGCTCCTACAATGAGCAGTTCTTC. As protein: CASGPGLAWGSSYNEQFF.

This clonotype was seen ten or more times. V is TRBV7-2 and J is TRBJ2-3, with 10 bases identical to TRBD2. The CDR3 has 19 amino acids. Germline CDR1 is SGHTA and CDR2 is FQGNSA. Germline trimming cut 3 bases from V and 5 bases from J; bases unmatched to any gene: 17. CDR3 residues: CASSFRGLGEREGRDTQYF. The CDR3 nucleotides are TGTGCCAGCAGCTTCCGGGGGCTGGGGGAGCGGGAGGGCCGAGATACGCAGTATTTT.

In this sample, this clonotype turned up a few times. The gene calls are TRBV30 and TRBJ1-6; D is perhaps TRBD1 (6 bases). Looked up from germline, CDR1 is GTSNPN and CDR2 is SVGIG (reference sequence). The CDR3 consists of 12 residues. V gave up 5 bases and J gave up 10 bases, with 12 bases separating them. The CDR3 spells CAWEEGGSPLHF. As DNA, the CDR3 is TGTGCCTGGGAAGAGGGGGGATCACCCCTCCACTTT.

J is TRBJ2-3 and V is TRBV11-2, with 13 bases that match TRBD2. The CDR3 is made up of 17 amino acids. The germline V gene encodes CDR1 SGHAT and CDR2 FQNNGV. V lost 5 bases, J lost 2 bases, and 7 bases stayed unmatched. CDR3 nucleotide sequence: TGTGCCAGCAGCCAAGCACTAGCGGGAGGGCTCACAGATACGCAGTATTTT. Its translation is CASSQALAGGLTDTQYF.

As to this clonotype: One base away lies a much larger clone, so this may be a sequencing read error. The chain joins TRBV7-6 to TRBJ2-7; D tentatively fits TRBD1 or TRBD2 (5 bases each). Germline CDR1 SGHVS, CDR2 FNYEAQ. This CDR3 comprises 15 residues. The DNA of the CDR3 is TGTGTCAGCAGCTCACCGGGACGTGGGGTGAGGGAGCAGTACTTC. Translation gives CVSSSPGRGVREQYF.

There are a few counts of this clonotype. The chain joins TRBV28 to TRBJ2-1; tentative D call: TRBD2 (6 bases). V was cut by 4 bases and J by 10 bases, with 23 bases left in between. This CDR3 comprises 16 residues. The germline CDR1 and CDR2 sequences are MDHEN and SYDVKM. The CDR3: CASSSRGELARSEQFF. DNA of the CDR3: TGTGCCAGCAGTTCTCGCGGGGAGCTGGCACGGAGCGAGCAGTTCTTC.

This clonotype has a count of ten or more. The CDR3 nucleotides are TGTGCCAGCGGTTACGAGCAGTACTTC. Translation gives CASGYEQYF. The chain links TRBV28 to TRBJ2-7, with D hard to call. The V gene lost 8 bases and the J gene lost 4 bases, with 3 bases spanning the gap. The CDR3 is 9 residues long. CDR1 is MDHEN, CDR2 SYDVKM, per germline.

In this sample, this clonotype turned up many times. The chain employs TRBV5-1 and TRBJ2-7; D remains ambiguous. Germline CDR1 reads SGHRS; CDR2 reads YFSETQ. Trimming stripped 6 bases from V and 0 bases from J, with 13 bases between. There are 14 residues in the CDR3. CDR3 residues: CASTFGPSSYEQYF. The CDR3 DNA follows: TGCGCCAGCACCTTTGGACCGAGCTCCTACGAGCAGTACTTC.

The chain combines TRBV5-8 with TRBJ1-6; no clear D gene. V was clipped by 3 bases and J by 10 bases, with 8 bases between them. Germline CDR1 is SGHTS and CDR2 is YDEGEE. This CDR3 contains 12 residues. CDR3 coding DNA: TGTGCCAGCAGCTCGAGGAGCTCACCCCTCCACTTT. It codes for CASSSRSSPLHF. The whole variable domain, remainder taken from reference TRBV5-8 and TRBJ1-6, is EAGVTQSPTHLIKTRGQQATLRCSPISGHTSVYWYQQALGLGLQFLLWYDEGEERNRGNFPPRFSGRQFPNYSSELNVNALELEDSALYLCASSSRSSPLHFGNGTRLTVT.

This clonotype was seen at least ten times. Here the CDR3 reads CASSTLGNEQYF. The CDR3 nucleotides read TGTGCCAGCAGCACCTTGGGGAACGAGCAGTACTTC. The genes are TRBV7-8 and TRBJ2-7; D is ambiguous. Trimming took 5 bases from V and 5 from J, leaving 10 bases between them. The V gene's germline CDR1 is SGHVS and CDR2 FQNEAQ. This CDR3 spans 12 amino acids.

This clonotype was seen a few times. The chain uses TRBV5-6 and TRBJ2-7; TRBD2 matches 7 bases. This CDR3 contains 17 residues. With V trimmed by 3 bases and J by 3 bases, 15 bases remained unmatched. CDR1 is SGHDT, CDR2 YYEEEE, per germline. In DNA, the CDR3 is TGTGCCAGCAGCTGGGCCTGGCGTCGGGAGGAGAACTACGAGCAGTACTTC. It encodes CASSWAWRREENYEQYF.

This clonotype has more than one count but fewer than ten. The chain carries TRBV3-1 and TRBJ2-7; D perhaps matches TRBD1 (5 bases). The CDR3 has 13 amino acids. Deletions cut 6 bases from V and 7 bases from J, with 16 bases between. CDR1 LGHDT and CDR2 YNNKEL come from the germline V gene (reference sequence). The CDR3 region is CASRSRVRGEQYF. The CDR3, as DNA: TGTGCCAGCAGGTCCAGGGTCCGTGGTGAGCAGTACTTC.

This sequence joins TRBV19 and TRBJ1-1, with 8 bases fitting TRBD1. The V and J ends lost 7 bases and 6 bases, in that order; junction bases with no gene match: 16. Germline V gene sequence: CDR1 LNHDA, CDR2 SQIVND (reference sequence). There are 16 residues in the CDR3. The CDR3 DNA reads TGTGCCAGTACCATGTCCCCTGGAGGACAGGGCCCTGAAGCTTTCTTT. As protein: CASTMSPGGQGPEAFF.

This clonotype was counted ten times or more. V usage is TRBV5-6 and J usage is TRBJ1-5; 7 bases fit TRBD1. Trimming removed 4 bases from V and 4 bases from J; junction bases left unmatched: 5. Germline CDR1 SGHDT, CDR2 YYEEEE. There are 14 residues in the CDR3. CDR3 nucleotides: TGTGCCAGCAGCGCCGGGACAGCGAATCAGCCCCAGCATTTT. Protein: CASSAGTANQPQHF.

This clonotype was seen at least ten times. The chain has TRBV2 and TRBJ2-1; 7 bases are a match to TRBD1. V shed 6 bases, J shed 0 bases, and the junction held 17 bases outside the gene matches. This CDR3 contains 19 residues. Per germline, CDR1 SNHLY and CDR2 FYNNEI. The CDR3, as DNA: TGTGCCAGCAGAGACAGGGTTTTAAACCTCTTTAACTCCTACAATGAGCAGTTCTTC. The encoded protein is CASRDRVLNLFNSYNEQFF.

In its sample, this clonotype was seen many times. This chain uses TRBV28 with TRBJ2-7, with 9 positions matching TRBD1. V lost 8 bases and J lost 4; bases outside the gene matches: 15. Germline V gives CDR1 MDHEN, CDR2 SYDVKM. The CDR3 runs to 16 residues. In DNA form, the CDR3 reads TGTGCCAGCTTCTCCCCCTCGGGGGACAGGGATTACGAGCAGTACTTC. Translating it yields CASFSPSGDRDYEQYF.

The J gene is TRBJ2-5, the V gene TRBV2; 8 bases agree with TRBD2. Germline V gene lookup returns CDR1 SNHLY and CDR2 FYNNEI. After removal of 2 bases from V and 0 bases from J, the junction contained 11 bases not matched to a gene. The CDR3 has 18 residues. The CDR3 nucleotides read TGTGCCAGCAGTGAAAAGGTAGCGGGACTATCGTACCAAGAGACCCAGTACTTC. Translating gives CASSEKVAGLSYQETQYF.

Of note for this clonotype: With a much larger clone just one base away, this may be a read error. The CDR3 region has the DNA TGTGCCAGCAGCTTCGGGACCAAGGAGACCCAGTACTTC. This sequence encodes CASSFGTKETQYF. The chain carries TRBV5-6 and TRBJ2-5; D could derive from TRBD1 or TRBD2 (5 bases each). V lost 2 bases to trimming and J lost 5 bases, with 10 bases between them. This CDR3 has 13 residues. CDR1 and CDR2 (germline): SGHDT, YYEEEE.

In this sample, this clonotype turned up a few times. The chain employs TRBV2 and TRBJ2-7, with D unresolved. V dropped 7 bases and J dropped 3 bases, with 13 bases sitting between them. The CDR3 is made up of 13 amino acids. The germline V gene has CDR1 SNHLY and CDR2 FYNNEI. The DNA of the CDR3 is TGTGCCAGCAAAAGGTTTGGGCTCTACGAGCAGTACTTC. Protein: CASKRFGLYEQYF.

This clonotype was seen at least ten times. This sequence joins TRBV25-1 and TRBJ1-5; D gene uncertain. Germline lookup yields CDR1 MGHDK and CDR2 SYGVNS. The germline V and J ends were trimmed by 5 bases and 6 bases, with 8 bases remaining between them. The CDR3 loop spans 12 amino acids. The CDR3 nucleotides are TGTGCCAGCAGTAATGTAGGTCAGCCCCAGCATTTT. Its protein product is CASSNVGQPQHF.